Following are 8 T cell receptor beta chains from one sample sequenced in a study of CD8 T cells in Susac syndrome (dated by TCRdb to the late 2010s). The library was built by means of the immunoSEQ multiplex PCR assay. RNA was extracted using the RNeasy kit, and about 0.5 to 1 microgram was reverse transcribed with random hexamers. The raw public reads went through TCRdb reprocessing: fastp at Q25, MiXCR clone calling, in-frame beta chains kept. One record per CDR3 amino acid sequence lists the most common genes and DNA. The sample yields 200,000 to 250,000 distinct CDR3 sequences; about 95% were counted once. The leading ten clones occupy 0.075% to 0.095% of the sample. Sequencing used CD4+ T cells from PBMCs. The receptors were gathered from a human donor with multiple sclerosis.

The rearrangement joins TRBV7-8 to TRBJ2-1; 12 positions match TRBD2. V dropped 5 bases and J dropped 10; count of bases not matched to a gene: 9. Germline CDR1 is SGHVS and CDR2 is FQNEAQ. The CDR3 is 15 residues long. The CDR3 is CASSQRTSGIGEQFF. For the CDR3, the DNA is TGTGCCAGCAGCCAACGGACTAGCGGGATAGGGGAGCAGTTCTTC. The entire variable domain, with the rest obtained from reference TRBV7-8 and TRBJ2-1, is as follows: GAGVSQSPRYKVAKRGQDVALRCDPISGHVSLFWYQQALGQGPEFLTYFQNEAQLDKSGLPSDRFFAERPEGSVSTLKIQRTQQEDSAVYLCASSQRTSGIGEQFFGPGTRLTVL.

This clonotype has a single count. The chain uses TRBV27 and TRBJ1-2, with no clear D. V gave up 3 bases and J gave up 6 bases, with 11 bases separating them. Looked up from germline, CDR1 is MNHEY and CDR2 is SMNVEV (reference sequence). CDR3 length: 13 residues. The CDR3, as DNA: TGTGCCAGCAGTTTTAACAGAGCGGATGGCTACACCTTC. This translates into CASSFNRADGYTF.

The chain links TRBV2 to TRBJ2-7; D possibly corresponds to TRBD1 (5 bases). Germline assignment: CDR1 SNHLY and CDR2 FYNNEI. Trimming removed 5 bases at V and 1 base at J, with 6 bases between. The CDR3 has 12 amino acids. CDR3 nucleotide sequence: TGTGCCAGCAGTAAGGGGTCCTACGAGCAGTACTTC. Protein sequence: CASSKGSYEQYF.

The rearrangement links TRBV29-1 to TRBJ1-2; 7 positions agree with TRBD1. Per germline, CDR1 SQVTM and CDR2 ANQGSEA. The CDR3 spans 13 residues. Trimming took 8 bases from V and 7 from J; bases not matched to a gene: 13. The CDR3: CSSSRQGFSGYTF. The CDR3 coding sequence is TGCAGCTCCTCGAGACAGGGTTTTTCTGGCTACACCTTC.

The rearrangement joins TRBV29-1 to TRBJ1-2; D uncertain. CDR1 is SQVTM and CDR2 is ANQGSEA in the germline V gene. The V end was cut by 3 bases, the J end by 4 bases, with 6 bases between. The CDR3 covers 11 residues. In DNA form, the CDR3 reads TGCAGCGTTGAGGAATTCTATGGCTACACCTTC. Its translation is CSVEEFYGYTF.

CDR3 sequence reads: CASSTYGKETQYF. In DNA, the CDR3 is TGTGCCAGCAGTACCTATGGGAAAGAGACCCAGTACTTC. The chain couples TRBV27 to TRBJ2-5; D gene ambiguous. The V gene's germline CDR1 is MNHEY and CDR2 SMNVEV (reference sequence). The ends were cut back, 5 bases at V and 3 bases at J, with 10 bases in the middle. This CDR3 is built from 13 residues.

J is TRBJ2-1 and V is TRBV13, with TRBD2 as a possible D gene (5 bases). The CDR3 has 12 residues. Between the trimmed V and J ends, which lost 5 bases and 9 bases, there was a span of 11 bases. CDR1 is PRHDT, CDR2 FYEKMQ, per germline (reference sequence). The CDR3 is CASSGTSGEQFF. In DNA form, the CDR3 reads TGTGCCAGCAGCGGTACTAGTGGTGAGCAGTTCTTC.

This clonotype has just one count. V and J are TRBV29-1 and TRBJ1-1; possible D gene TRBD1, 5 bases. Germline assignment: CDR1 SQVTM and CDR2 ANQGSEA. The CDR3 consists of 15 residues. The V end was cut by 6 bases, the J end by 1 base, with 18 bases between. CDR3 sequence: CSVAAGEGSNTEAFF. CDR3 in DNA: TGCAGCGTGGCCGCGGGGGAAGGGTCGAACACTGAAGCTTTCTTT.